The 10 T cell receptor beta chains reported below all come from one sample, sequenced in a study of identical twins. Using its own MiXCR run on the 5' RACE reads, TCRdb lists one record per CDR3 protein. Of 350,000 to 450,000 distinct CDR3 sequences in the sample, less than 20% were seen once. Sequencing was carried out using naive T cells sorted from blood. The receptor set was obtained from a man aged 50 to 60 in good health.

The chain recombines TRBV10-3 with TRBJ2-2, with D possibly TRBD1 on 6 matching bases. Germline CDR1 and CDR2: ENHRY and SYGVKD. The CDR3 totals 16 residues. The V end was cut by 1 base, the J end by 1 base, with 10 bases between. CDR3 DNA: TGTGCCATCAGTGAGTTCGGGACACGGAACACCGGGGAGCTGTTTTTT. Translating gives CAISEFGTRNTGELFF.

This chain uses TRBV7-8 with TRBJ1-3, with D unclear. Trimming took off 5 bases at V and 2 bases at J, with 7 bases between the two ends. Per the germline V gene, CDR1 is SGHVS and CDR2 is FQNEAQ. The CDR3 runs 13 residues. CDR3 region: CASSPGTGNTIYF. CDR3 in DNA: TGTGCCAGCAGCCCGGGTACTGGAAACACCATATATTTT.

V gene TRBV12-3 or TRBV12-4 combines with J gene TRBJ1-5; 8 bases are a match to TRBD1. The CDR3 is 14 residues long. The junction had 6 bases not matched to a gene; V was cut back by 7 bases and J by 4 bases. The CDR3: CASTRQGLNQPQHF. Here the CDR3 DNA reads TGTGCCAGCACTAGACAGGGGCTAAATCAGCCCCAGCATTTT.

The gene calls are TRBV12-3 or TRBV12-4 and TRBJ1-6, with D tentatively TRBD1 (6 bases). CDR3 length: 16 residues. Trimming cost V 6 bases and J 7 bases, with 19 bases left between them. The CDR3 nucleotides are TGTGCCAGCAGAAACGCCGGCGGGGGCCCGAATTCACCCCTCCACTTT. It translates to CASRNAGGGPNSPLHF.

This chain connects TRBV6-5 to TRBJ2-5; either TRBD1 or TRBD2 may supply D (7 bases each). The CDR3 covers 15 residues. Germline lookup yields CDR1 MNHEY and CDR2 SVGAGI. Trimming took off 0 bases at V and 9 bases at J, with 17 bases between the two ends. The chain's CDR3 is CASSYSTEAGGAQYF. CDR3 DNA: TGTGCCAGCAGTTACTCGACCGAGGCAGGGGGGGCCCAGTACTTC.

This clonotype turned up a few times. The chain joins TRBV29-1 to TRBJ2-7; D is unresolved. V lost 4 bases and J lost 2, with 9 bases in between. Germline V gives CDR1 SQVTM, CDR2 ANQGSEA. The CDR3 length is 12 residues. As DNA, the CDR3 is TGCAGCGTTGGATCGTTCCCCTACGAGCAGTACTTC. Translating gives CSVGSFPYEQYF.

The chain uses TRBV6-5 and TRBJ2-5; 9 bases agree with TRBD1. The CDR3 loop spans 18 amino acids. Trimming removed 0 bases from V and 1 base from J; junction bases left unmatched: 9. CDR1 is MNHEY and CDR2 is SVGAGI in the germline V gene. CDR3 coding DNA: TGTGCCAGCAGTTACTCGTTATTCGGGACAGGGACCCAAGAGACCCAGTACTTC. It encodes CASSYSLFGTGTQETQYF.

The J gene is TRBJ1-6, the V gene TRBV7-8; 8 bases align to TRBD1. Germline values: CDR1 SGHVS, CDR2 FQNEAQ. This CDR3 comprises 17 residues. Germline trimming cut 5 bases from V and 9 bases from J; bases unmatched to any gene: 15. The CDR3 reads CASSPQTGASRISPLHF. CDR3 bases: TGTGCCAGCAGCCCTCAGACAGGGGCCTCGAGGATTTCACCCCTCCACTTT.

A few counts support this clonotype. The chain employs TRBV25-1 and TRBJ2-1; D call uncertain. Germline CDR1 and CDR2: MGHDK and SYGVNS. V lost 1 base to trimming and J lost 7 bases, with 11 bases between them. The CDR3 runs to 14 residues. The CDR3 DNA sequence: TGTGCCAGCAGTGAATCCCAAAGCAGGAATGAGCAGTTCTTC. It translates to CASSESQSRNEQFF.

This clonotype was seen ten or more times. The chain uses TRBV4-2 and TRBJ2-1, with 8 bases lining up with TRBD2. The trim removed 3 bases at V and 2 bases at J, leaving 6 bases unmatched. Germline values: CDR1 LGHNA, CDR2 YNFKEQ. The CDR3 has 16 residues. CDR3 sequence: CASSHKSGGTYNEQFF. The CDR3 DNA reads TGTGCCAGCAGCCATAAAAGCGGGGGCACCTACAATGAGCAGTTCTTC.